The clone carrying this TCR beta chain was detected ten times or more. The antigen remains unidentified. Template-switch 5'RACE cDNA synthesis added a 10-nucleotide unique molecular identifier. One entry per CDR3 protein results from TCRdb running MiXCR on the 5' RACE reads. In the table there are 45,000 to 60,000 distinct CDR3 sequences, less than 2.5% of which are singletons. The trim removed 0 bases at V and 4 bases at J, leaving 4 bases unmatched. In germline, CDR1 is SNHLY, CDR2 FYNNEI. The CDR3 sequence is 15 residues long. The data were taken from a study of neurological immune-mediated disorders. Overall study findings and caveats: HTLV-1-associated myelopathy ranked highest for TCR clonal expansion and multiple sclerosis lowest, beneath healthy controls.

The chain has TRBV2 and TRBJ1-1; 8 bases align to TRBD1. The source is a man in his forties or fifties with multiple sclerosis. Sequenced input: PBMCs. The DNA of the CDR3 is TGTGCCAGCAGTGAAGCGCAGGGGGCCATCACTGAAGCTTTCTTT. Its translation is CASSEAQGAITEAFF.